One and the same sample provided the 10 T cell receptor beta chains below, sequenced in a study of blood T cell repertoires in COVID-19. Some clones are missing from TCRdb's copy, which holds only in-frame ones; the method was immunoSEQ multiplex PCR. The sample has under 45,000 clones; around four fifths are singletons. The sample taken for sequencing was peripheral blood. The receptors shown here come from a human donor in a cohort sampled during active COVID-19.

The V call is TRBV7-3, the J call TRBJ2-2; 8 bases fit TRBD2. The CDR3 has 16 residues. Germline trimming cut 4 bases from V and 2 bases from J; bases unmatched to any gene: 6. Germline V gene data show CDR1 as SGHTA and CDR2 as FQGTGA. The CDR3 nucleotides are TGTGCCAGCAGCTCCGCCGGGACTAGTAACACCGGGGAGCTGTTTTTT. Translated, it gives CASSSAGTSNTGELFF.

The chain links TRBV6-5 to TRBJ2-3; TRBD2 matches at 7 bases. This CDR3 comprises 15 residues. The trim removed 5 bases at V and 1 base at J, leaving 6 bases unmatched. Germline CDR1 is MNHEY and CDR2 is SVGAGI. The CDR3 DNA is TGTGCCAGCAGTCCCTTGGCGGGGGGCACAGATACGCAGTATTTT. It codes for CASSPLAGGTDTQYF.

This chain uses TRBV2 with TRBJ2-3, with a tentative D call TRBD1 (5 bases). This CDR3 is 15 amino acids long. V lost 7 bases and J lost 2, with 16 bases in between. Germline lookup yields CDR1 SNHLY and CDR2 FYNNEI. CDR3 region: CASTIGASFTDTQYF. The CDR3 DNA reads as TGTGCCAGCACGATTGGGGCGTCCTTCACAGATACGCAGTATTTT. The complete variable domain, with remaining parts taken from reference TRBV2 and TRBJ2-3, reads EPEVTQTPSHQVTQMGQEVILRCVPISNHLYFYWYRQILGQKVEFLVSFYNNEISEKSEIFDDQFSVERPDGSNFTLKIRSTKLEDSAMYFCASTIGASFTDTQYFGPGTRLTVL.

The chain links TRBV4-1 to TRBJ1-2; no clear D gene. The ends were cut back, 2 bases at V and 4 bases at J, with 11 bases in the middle. CDR3 length: 14 residues. Germline values: CDR1 MGHRA, CDR2 YSYEKL. The CDR3 region is CASSQREQGYGYTF. CDR3 bases: TGCGCCAGCAGCCAACGGGAGCAAGGCTATGGCTACACCTTC.

The chain uses TRBV6-5 and TRBJ1-1; D perhaps matches TRBD1 (6 bases). This CDR3 contains 15 residues. V was cut by 7 bases and J by 1 base, with 16 bases left in between. Germline values: CDR1 MNHEY, CDR2 SVGAGI. The CDR3 bases are TGTGCCAGCATAAAACGACAGGCTACGAACACTGAAGCTTTCTTT. It specifies CASIKRQATNTEAFF.

The chain uses TRBV3-1 (or the pseudogene TRBV3-2) and TRBJ2-2; a possible D gene is TRBD2 (7 bases). V was cut by 3 bases and J by 6 bases, with 20 bases left in between. The CDR3 spans 17 residues. CDR1 is LGHDT and CDR2 is YNNKEL in the germline V gene (reference sequence). The CDR3 reads CASSHNPLGGASGELFF. CDR3 nucleotide sequence: TGTGCCAGCAGCCACAATCCCCTAGGGGGGGCTTCCGGGGAGCTGTTTTTT.

The chain is built from TRBV23-1 and TRBJ2-1, with D unresolved. TRBV23-1 is labeled an ORF, and its function is uncertain. The CDR3 extends over 14 amino acids. Trimming pared 9 bases from V and 0 bases from J, leaving 12 bases between. The CDR3: CARSLISSYNEQFF. The CDR3 nucleotides are TGCGCCAGAAGCCTTATTAGCTCCTACAATGAGCAGTTCTTC.

This clone showed up just a few times. V gene TRBV5-4 combines with J gene TRBJ2-7; TRBD2 might be the D (5 bases). V was cut by 0 bases and J by 7 bases, with 11 bases left in between. From germline, CDR1 is SGHNT and CDR2 YYREEE (reference sequence). The CDR3 consists of 13 residues. The CDR3 nucleotides read TGTGCCAGCAGCTTGGCCCTAGCTGATGAGCAGTACTTC. Its translation is CASSLALADEQYF.

In its sample, this clone was seen a few times. CDR3 in amino acids: CASIPSGAADTQYF. The CDR3 bases are TGTGCCAGCATTCCTAGCGGGGCGGCAGATACGCAGTATTTT. This chain uses TRBV2 with TRBJ2-3; 9 bases are a match to TRBD2. After removal of 7 bases from V and 4 bases from J, the junction contained 6 bases not matched to a gene. This CDR3 is built from 14 residues. The V gene's germline CDR1 is SNHLY and CDR2 FYNNEI.

The chain links TRBV28 to TRBJ1-5; D might be TRBD1 (5 bases). This CDR3 spans 16 amino acids. V was pared by 5 bases and J by 6 bases, with 20 bases between. Germline loops: CDR1 MDHEN, CDR2 SYDVKM. The CDR3: CASSQRGSASSQPQHF. In DNA form, the CDR3 reads TGTGCCAGCAGTCAGCGGGGGAGTGCGTCATCTCAGCCCCAGCATTTT.